A single sample gave rise to the 9 T cell receptor beta chains below, sequenced in a study of shared clonotypes between healthy human individuals. TCRdb's copy holds only in-frame clones and misses some; the assay was immunoSEQ multiplex PCR. The data contain some 980,000 clones, around three quarters of them singletons. The source material was memory CD4+ T cells sorted from blood. The subset here: CD45RA-negative fraction. These receptors all come from a man between 18 and 29 years old in good health.

CDR3 loop: CASTRGSETQYF. CDR3 in DNA: TGTGCCAGCACGCGGGGGTCGGAGACCCAGTACTTC. The chain carries TRBV6-6 and TRBJ2-5; 7 nucleotides line up with TRBD2. In germline, CDR1 is MNHNY, CDR2 SVGAGI (reference sequence). The CDR3 length is 12 residues. J was trimmed by 5 bases and V by 7 bases; bases with no gene match: 4.

The chain is built from TRBV6-1 and TRBJ2-7, with unresolved D. Germline V gene data show CDR1 as MNHNS and CDR2 as SASEGT. The CDR3 runs 13 residues. Trimming removed 6 bases at V and 0 bases at J, with 9 bases between. The CDR3 DNA is TGTGCCAGCAGCGCCGTATTCTCCTACGAGCAGTACTTC. This translates into CASSAVFSYEQYF.

J is TRBJ2-3 and V is TRBV7-6, with a possible D match to TRBD2 (5 bases). The CDR3 consists of 14 residues. Deletions cut 5 bases from V and 2 bases from J, with 11 bases between. Germline-derived CDR1 and CDR2 are SGHVS and FNYEAQ. The CDR3 reads CASSRSGFTDTQYF. In DNA form, the CDR3 reads TGTGCCAGCAGCCGGAGCGGCTTCACAGATACGCAGTATTTT.

This clone appeared a single time. The J gene is TRBJ2-7, the V gene TRBV6-1; D not resolved. The V gene lost 10 bases and the J gene lost 2 bases, with 15 bases spanning the gap. Germline V lookup: CDR1 MNHNS, CDR2 SASEGT. The length of the CDR3 is 13 residues. This CDR3 is CATGEFGPYEQYF. The DNA of the CDR3 is TGTGCCACAGGAGAGTTTGGCCCCTACGAGCAGTACTTC.

This clone was seen only a few times. The J gene is TRBJ1-6, the V gene TRBV2; 10 nucleotides line up with TRBD1. Germline V gene data show CDR1 as SNHLY and CDR2 as FYNNEI. The CDR3 is 14 amino acids. V shed 9 bases, J shed 10 bases, and the junction held 9 bases outside the gene matches. The DNA for the CDR3 is TGTGCCAGTCAACCGGGACAGGGGAGCTCACCCCTCCACTTT. Encoded protein: CASQPGQGSSPLHF.

V is TRBV7-2 and J is TRBJ1-4; TRBD1 agrees at 7 bases. The CDR3 length is 14 residues. After removal of 5 bases from V and 4 bases from J, the junction contained 4 bases not matched to a gene. Germline V gives CDR1 SGHTA, CDR2 FQGNSA. CDR3 DNA: TGTGCCAGCAGCCGACGACAGGGTAATGAAAAACTGTTTTTT. It yields the protein CASSRRQGNEKLFF.

The CDR3 spells CASRPGQGAIGELFF. The CDR3 nucleotides are TGTGCCAGCCGGCCGGGACAGGGGGCAATCGGGGAGCTGTTTTTT. The V gene is TRBV6-6, the J gene TRBJ2-2; TRBD1 agrees at 12 bases. V lost 8 bases, J lost 7 bases, and 8 bases stayed unmatched. The CDR3 totals 15 residues. Germline V CDR1 and CDR2: MNHNY, SVGAGI (reference sequence).

The rearrangement uses TRBV2 and TRBJ2-5, with TRBD2 as a possible D gene (6 bases). V was cut by 6 bases and J by 2 bases, with 16 bases left in between. There are 15 residues in the CDR3. Germline V CDR1 and CDR2: SNHLY, FYNNEI. Here the CDR3 DNA reads TGTGCCAGCAGCAGGACTCCGGCGGGACAAGAGACCCAGTACTTC. Its translation is CASSRTPAGQETQYF.

The CDR3, as DNA: TGTGCCAGTAGTCCAAGGGACAAAAAGGAAGAGACCCAGTACTTC. Translated, it gives CASSPRDKKEETQYF. V gene TRBV19 combines with J gene TRBJ2-5; D may be TRBD1 (6 bases). The length of the CDR3 is 15 residues. The germline gives CDR1 LNHDA, CDR2 SQIVND (reference sequence). The V end lost 5 bases, the J end lost 3 bases, and 16 bases lay between the germline ends.